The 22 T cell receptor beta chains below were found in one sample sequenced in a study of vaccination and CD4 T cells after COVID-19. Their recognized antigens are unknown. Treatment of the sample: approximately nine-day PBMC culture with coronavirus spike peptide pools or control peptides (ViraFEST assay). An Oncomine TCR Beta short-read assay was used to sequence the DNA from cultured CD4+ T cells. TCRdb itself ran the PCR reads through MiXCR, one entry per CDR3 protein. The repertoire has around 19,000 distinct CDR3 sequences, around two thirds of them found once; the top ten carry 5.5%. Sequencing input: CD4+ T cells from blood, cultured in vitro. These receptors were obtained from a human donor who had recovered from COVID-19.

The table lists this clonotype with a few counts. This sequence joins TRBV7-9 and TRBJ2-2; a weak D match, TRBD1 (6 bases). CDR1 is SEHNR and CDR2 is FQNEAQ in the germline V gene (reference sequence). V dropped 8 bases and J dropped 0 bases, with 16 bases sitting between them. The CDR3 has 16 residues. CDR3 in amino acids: CASQAWGRANTGELFF. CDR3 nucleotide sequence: TGTGCCAGCCAAGCGTGGGGGCGGGCGAACACCGGGGAGCTGTTTTTT.

The CDR3 spells CASTWGGGGAKNIQYF. As DNA, the CDR3 is TGTGCCAGCACCTGGGGGGGGGGAGGTGCCAAAAACATTCAGTACTTC. V is TRBV6-2 or TRBV6-3 and J is TRBJ2-4, with TRBD2 matching 7 bases. Germline assignment: CDR1 MNHEY and CDR2 SVGEGT. The CDR3 is made up of 16 amino acids. The V and J ends lost 7 bases and 1 base, in that order; junction bases with no gene match: 10.

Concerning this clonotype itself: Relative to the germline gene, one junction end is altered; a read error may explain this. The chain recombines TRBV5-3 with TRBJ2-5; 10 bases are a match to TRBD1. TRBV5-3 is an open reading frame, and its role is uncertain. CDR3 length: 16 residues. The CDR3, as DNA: TGTACCAGCAGCTTGACCGACAGGGGGCGGTTTGAGACCCAGTACTTC. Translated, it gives CTSSLTDRGRFETQYF.

CDR3 region: CSGVQGAGNTIYF. CDR3 bases: TGCAGTGGCGTACAGGGGGCTGGAAACACCATATATTTT. The chain employs TRBV20-1 and TRBJ1-3; TRBD1 aligns across 8 bases. Germline CDR1 is DFQATT and CDR2 is SNEGSKA (reference sequence). With V trimmed by 7 bases and J by 2 bases, 4 bases remained unmatched. The length of the CDR3 is 13 residues.

CDR3 sequence (DNA): TGCGCCAGCAGTCCTGGGGAGGGCACTGAAGCTTTCTTT. Translated: CASSPGEGTEAFF. This chain joins TRBV10-1 and TRBJ1-1, with D unresolved. Trimming stripped 5 bases from V and 4 bases from J, with 11 bases between. The germline CDR1 and CDR2 sequences are WNHNN and SYGVQD (reference sequence). This CDR3 has 13 residues.

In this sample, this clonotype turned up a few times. In DNA form, the CDR3 reads TGTGCCAGCAGTGACGGTTGGGGAGTTCGGCAAGAGACCCAGTACTTC. Translation: CASSDGWGVRQETQYF. V and J are TRBV2 and TRBJ2-5, with a weak D call TRBD2 (5 bases). The V end was cut by 3 bases, the J end by 2 bases, with 16 bases between. Germline values: CDR1 SNHLY, CDR2 FYNNEI. The CDR3 runs to 16 residues.

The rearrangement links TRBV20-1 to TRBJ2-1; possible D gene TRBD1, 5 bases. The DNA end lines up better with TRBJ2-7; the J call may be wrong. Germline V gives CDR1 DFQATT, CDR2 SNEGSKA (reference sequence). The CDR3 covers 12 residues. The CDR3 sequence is CSGGGAGYEQYF. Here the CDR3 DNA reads TGCAGTGGGGGTGGTGCAGGGTACGAGCAGTACTTC.

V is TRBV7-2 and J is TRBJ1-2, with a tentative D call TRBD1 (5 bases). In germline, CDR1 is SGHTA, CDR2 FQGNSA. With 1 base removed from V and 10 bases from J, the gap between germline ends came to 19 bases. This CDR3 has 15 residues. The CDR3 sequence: CASSLVPGTPTVYTF. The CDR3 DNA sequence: TGTGCCAGCAGCTTAGTACCCGGGACTCCCACGGTCTACACCTTC.

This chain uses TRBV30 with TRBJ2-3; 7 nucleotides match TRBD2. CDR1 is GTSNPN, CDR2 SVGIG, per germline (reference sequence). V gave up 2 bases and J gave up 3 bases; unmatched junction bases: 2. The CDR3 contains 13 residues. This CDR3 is CAWSRGGTDTQYF. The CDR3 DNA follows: TGTGCCTGGAGTCGCGGGGGAACAGATACGCAGTATTTT.

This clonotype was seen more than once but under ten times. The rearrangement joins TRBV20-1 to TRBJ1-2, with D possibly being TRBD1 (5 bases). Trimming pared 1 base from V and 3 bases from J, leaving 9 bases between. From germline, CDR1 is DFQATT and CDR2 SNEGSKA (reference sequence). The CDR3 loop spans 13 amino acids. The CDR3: CSARVGRDYGYTF. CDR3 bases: TGCAGTGCTAGAGTGGGCAGGGACTATGGCTACACCTTC.

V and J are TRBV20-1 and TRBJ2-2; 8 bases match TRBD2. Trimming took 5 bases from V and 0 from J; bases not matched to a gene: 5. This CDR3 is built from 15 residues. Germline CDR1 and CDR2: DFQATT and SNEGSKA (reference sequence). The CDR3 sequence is CSAPRGGTNTGELFF. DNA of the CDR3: TGCAGTGCTCCCCGGGGGGGGACGAACACCGGGGAGCTGTTTTTT.

The CDR3 is CASSHTETSYGYTF. CDR3 nucleotide sequence: TGTGCCAGCAGCCACACAGAAACTTCCTATGGCTACACCTTC. The chain carries TRBV6-2 or TRBV6-3 and TRBJ1-2; D not resolved. The CDR3 totals 14 residues. Germline V CDR1 and CDR2: MNHEY, SVGEGT. Trimming left V 6 bases short and J 4 bases short, with 15 bases between.

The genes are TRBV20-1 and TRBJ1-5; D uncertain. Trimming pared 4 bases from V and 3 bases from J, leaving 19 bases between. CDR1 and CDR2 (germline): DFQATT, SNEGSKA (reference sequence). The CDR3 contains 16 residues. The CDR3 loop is CSATRPISRINQPQHF. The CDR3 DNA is TGCAGTGCTACTAGACCCATTTCCAGGATCAATCAGCCCCAGCATTTT.

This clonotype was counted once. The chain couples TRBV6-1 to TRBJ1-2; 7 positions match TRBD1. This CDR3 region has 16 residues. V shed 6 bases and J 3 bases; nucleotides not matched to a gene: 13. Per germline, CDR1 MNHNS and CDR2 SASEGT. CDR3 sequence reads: CASSTANRGSDYGYTF. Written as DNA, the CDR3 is TGTGCCAGCAGCACCGCCAACAGGGGTTCGGACTATGGCTACACCTTC.

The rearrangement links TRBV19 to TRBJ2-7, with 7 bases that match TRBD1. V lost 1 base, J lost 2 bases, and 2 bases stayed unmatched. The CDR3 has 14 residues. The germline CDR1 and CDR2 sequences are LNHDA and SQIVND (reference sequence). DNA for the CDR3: TGTGCCAGTAGTATAGGGACAGGACCCTACGAGCAGTACTTC. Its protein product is CASSIGTGPYEQYF.

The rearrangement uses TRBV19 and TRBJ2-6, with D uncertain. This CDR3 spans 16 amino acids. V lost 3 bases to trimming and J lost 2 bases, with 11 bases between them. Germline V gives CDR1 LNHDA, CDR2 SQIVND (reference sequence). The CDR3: CASSILHSPGANVLTF. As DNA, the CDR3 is TGTGCCAGTAGTATCCTACACTCCCCTGGGGCCAACGTCCTGACTTTC.

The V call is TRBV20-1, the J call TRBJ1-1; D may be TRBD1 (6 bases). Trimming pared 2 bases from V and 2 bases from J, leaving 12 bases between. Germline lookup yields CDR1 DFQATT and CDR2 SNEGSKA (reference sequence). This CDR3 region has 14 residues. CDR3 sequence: CSARLGASNTEAFF. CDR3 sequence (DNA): TGCAGTGCTAGATTGGGGGCGTCCAACACTGAAGCTTTCTTT.

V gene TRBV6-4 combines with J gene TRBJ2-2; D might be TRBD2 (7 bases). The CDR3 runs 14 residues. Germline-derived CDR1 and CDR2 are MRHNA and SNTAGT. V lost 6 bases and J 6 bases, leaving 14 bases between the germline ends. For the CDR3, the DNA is TGTGCCAGCAGCCTACAGGGAGGGGCCGGGGAGCTGTTTTTT. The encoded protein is CASSLQGGAGELFF.

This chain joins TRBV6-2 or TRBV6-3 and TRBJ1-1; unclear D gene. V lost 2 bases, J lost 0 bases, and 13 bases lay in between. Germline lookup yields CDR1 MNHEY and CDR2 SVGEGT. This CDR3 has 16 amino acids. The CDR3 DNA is TGTGCCAGCAGTTACGGTTCGGGGTATATGAACACTGAAGCTTTCTTT. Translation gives CASSYGSGYMNTEAFF.

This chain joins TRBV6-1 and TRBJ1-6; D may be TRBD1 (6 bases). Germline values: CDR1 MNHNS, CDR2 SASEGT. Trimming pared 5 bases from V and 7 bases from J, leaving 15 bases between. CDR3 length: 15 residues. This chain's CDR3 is CASSLPGTTNSPLHF. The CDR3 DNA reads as TGTGCCAGCAGTCTTCCCGGGACAACAAATTCACCCCTCCACTTT.

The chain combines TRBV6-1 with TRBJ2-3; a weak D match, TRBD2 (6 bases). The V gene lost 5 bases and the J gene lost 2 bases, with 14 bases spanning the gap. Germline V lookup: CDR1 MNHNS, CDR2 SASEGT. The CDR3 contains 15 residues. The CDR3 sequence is CASSQERVSTDTQYF. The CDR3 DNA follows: TGTGCCAGCAGTCAAGAGCGGGTATCCACAGATACGCAGTATTTT.

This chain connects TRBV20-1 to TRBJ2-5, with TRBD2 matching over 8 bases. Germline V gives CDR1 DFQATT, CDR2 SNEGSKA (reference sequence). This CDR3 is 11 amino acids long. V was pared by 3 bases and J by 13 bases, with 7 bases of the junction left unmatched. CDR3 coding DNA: TGCAGTGCTAGTAGTAGCGGGACGAGGTACTTC. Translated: CSASSSGTRYF.